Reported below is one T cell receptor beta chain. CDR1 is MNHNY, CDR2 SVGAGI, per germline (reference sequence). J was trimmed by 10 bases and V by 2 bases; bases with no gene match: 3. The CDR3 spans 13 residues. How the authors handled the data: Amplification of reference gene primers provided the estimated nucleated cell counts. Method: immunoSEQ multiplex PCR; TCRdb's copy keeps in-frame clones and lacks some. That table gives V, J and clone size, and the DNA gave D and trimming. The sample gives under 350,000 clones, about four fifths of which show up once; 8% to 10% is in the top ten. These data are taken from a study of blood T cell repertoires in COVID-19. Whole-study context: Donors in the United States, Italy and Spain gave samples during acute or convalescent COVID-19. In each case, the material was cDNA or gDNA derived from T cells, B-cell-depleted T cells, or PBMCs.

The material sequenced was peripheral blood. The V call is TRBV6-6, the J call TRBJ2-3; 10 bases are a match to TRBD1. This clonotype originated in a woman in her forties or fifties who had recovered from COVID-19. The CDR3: CASSYPGQGAQYF. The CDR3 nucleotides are TGTGCCAGCAGTTACCCAGGACAGGGGGCGCAGTATTTT.